These T cell receptor beta chains were read from a single sample in a study of cytomegalovirus exposure and HLA in healthy donors. The assay was immunoSEQ multiplex PCR, and TCRdb's table has in-frame clones only and misses some. Here the sample spans 60,000 to 75,000 clones, approximately 95% being singletons. What was sequenced was PBMCs. All receptors derive from a woman younger than 30 in good health and CMV-seropositive. CDR3s include the opening cysteine and the closing phenylalanine or tryptophan. A D gene is named only where the DNA matches it firmly. The size entry is marked missing in some rows and otherwise reads once, few, many or a size class.

TGTGCCAGCAGTTACTCGGGGGGGGCGGGGACCTACGAGCAGTACTTC CASSYSGGAGTYEQYF NA TRBJ2-7 TRBV6-5 NA
TGTGCCAGCAATAACAGGGGCCAGAATTCACCCCTCCACTTT CASNNRGQNSPLHF TRBD1 TRBJ1-6 TRBV2 NA
TGTGCCAGCAGCCAAAGACAGTTAGAGACCCAGTACTTC CASSQRQLETQYF NA TRBJ2-5 TRBV14 NA
TGTGCCAGCAGCTTAACAGGGATTGATACGCAGTATTTT CASSLTGIDTQYF NA TRBJ2-3 TRBV11-2 once
TGTGCCGGCGGGGAGTACACCGGGGAGCTGTTTTTT CAGGEYTGELFF NA TRBJ2-2 TRBV28 NA
TGTGCCAGCAGCTTAAACGGGGGAGCTAGCACAGATACGCAGTATTTT CASSLNGGASTDTQYF NA TRBJ2-3 TRBV7-3 once
TGTGCCAGCTCACCGCAGGGGATGACCTACGAGCAGTACTTC CASSPQGMTYEQYF NA TRBJ2-7 TRBV18 NA
TGTGCCAGCAGCATAAGACAGGGGCGTTTTTCACCCCTCCACTTT CASSIRQGRFSPLHF TRBD1 TRBJ1-6 TRBV5-8 NA
TGTGCCAGCAGCTTAAACAGGGTAGACGGCTACACCTTC CASSLNRVDGYTF NA TRBJ1-2 TRBV7-9 NA
TGTGCCAGCAGTCGCGTAAACCTGAACACCGGGGAGCTGTTTTTT CASSRVNLNTGELFF NA TRBJ2-2 TRBV27 NA
TGTGCCAGCAGTTTAAGGGACACCTCCGTGGGTCAGCCCCAGCATTTT CASSLRDTSVGQPQHF NA TRBJ1-5 TRBV28 NA
TGTGCCAGCATGACAGGGGGGAATCGACAAGAGACCCAGTACTTC CASMTGGNRQETQYF TRBD1 TRBJ2-5 TRBV27 once
TGTGCCAGCAGTTTTTGGACTAGCGGGATTGGAATCGTCTACGAGCAGTACTTC CASSFWTSGIGIVYEQYF TRBD2 TRBJ2-7 TRBV28 NA
TGCGCCAGCAGCCAAGATCGGGCAGGGCTAGATACGCAGTATTTT CASSQDRAGLDTQYF NA TRBJ2-3 TRBV4-1 NA
TGCGCCAGCAGCCGAAAAACCGTTATGGGGGGAAACGGCTATGGCTACACCTTC CASSRKTVMGGNGYGYTF NA TRBJ1-2 TRBV4-3 NA
TGTGCCAGCAGACAAAGGGGCACTGAAGCTTTCTTT CASRQRGTEAFF NA TRBJ1-1 TRBV6-6 NA